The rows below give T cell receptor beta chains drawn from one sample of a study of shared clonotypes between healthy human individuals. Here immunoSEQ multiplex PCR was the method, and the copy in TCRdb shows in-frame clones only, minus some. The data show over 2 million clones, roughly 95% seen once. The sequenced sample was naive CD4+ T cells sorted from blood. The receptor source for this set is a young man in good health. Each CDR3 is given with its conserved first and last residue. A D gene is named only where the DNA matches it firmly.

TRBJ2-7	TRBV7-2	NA	TGTGCCAGCAGCTTAAGGACAGCACTCACCTCCTACGAGCAGTACTTC	CASSLRTALTSYEQYF
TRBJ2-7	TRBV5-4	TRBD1	TGTGCCAGCAGCCCGGGACAGACAAACTCCGAGCAGTACTTC	CASSPGQTNSEQYF
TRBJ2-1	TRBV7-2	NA	TGTGCCAGCAGCTTAGAGTTAGCCTCTAACTCCGAGCAGTTCTTC	CASSLELASNSEQFF
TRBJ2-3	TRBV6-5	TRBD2	TGTGCCAGCAGCCGCGGGGGGGGTAGCACAGATACGCAGTATTTT	CASSRGGGSTDTQYF
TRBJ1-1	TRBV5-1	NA	TGCGCCAGCAGCTTGGGGACAGTGAGCACTGAAGCTTTCTTT	CASSLGTVSTEAFF
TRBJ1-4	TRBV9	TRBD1	TGTGCCAGCAGCGTAGTATCGGGACAGGGAAATGAAAAACTGTTTTTT	CASSVVSGQGNEKLFF
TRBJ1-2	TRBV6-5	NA	TGTGCCAGCAGTTACTCGAGGGGACTACGCTATGGCTACACCTTC	CASSYSRGLRYGYTF
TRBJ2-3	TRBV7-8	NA	TGTGCCAGCAGTCTCCGACAGTCTTCCCCCACAGATACGCAGTATTTT	CASSLRQSSPTDTQYF
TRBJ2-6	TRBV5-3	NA	TGTGCCAGAAGCTTGGTTTTGAGGACAGCCATCCCCTCTGGGGCCAACGTCCTGACTTTC	CARSLVLRTAIPSGANVLTF
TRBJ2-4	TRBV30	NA	TGTGCCTGGGGAAAGACAGCCAACATTCAGTACTTC	CAWGKTANIQYF
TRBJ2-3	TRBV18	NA	TGTGCCAGCTCACCCTCTGGAGATACGCAGTATTTT	CASSPSGDTQYF
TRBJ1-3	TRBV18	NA	TGTGCCAGCTCAGCCCCGGGGGCCCCTGGAAACACCATATATTTT	CASSAPGAPGNTIYF
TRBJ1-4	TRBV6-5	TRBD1	TGTGCCAGCGGGGACAGGGGACTGTTTTTT	CASGDRGLFF
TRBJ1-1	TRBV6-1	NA	TGTGCCAGCAACCCCGACAGGCCGAACACTGAAGCTTTCTTT	CASNPDRPNTEAFF
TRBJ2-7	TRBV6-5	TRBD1	TGTGCCAGCAAGATGGGACAGAACTCCTACGAGCAGTACTTC	CASKMGQNSYEQYF
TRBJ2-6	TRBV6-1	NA	TGTGCCAGCGACACCAGCTCTGGGGCCAACGTCCTGACTTTC	CASDTSSGANVLTF